This TCR beta chain appears in the sequencing data of a study of T cell changes during pregnancy in multiple sclerosis. The table came from immunoSEQ multiplex PCR; TCRdb's copy has only in-frame clones and leaves some out. The table shows tens of thousands of clones, with approximately 90% occurring only once. CDR3 size: 15 residues. Germline CDR1 and CDR2: KGHSH and LQKENI. The ends were cut back, 5 bases at V and 0 bases at J, with 14 bases in the middle. This clonotype was obtained from a female donor with multiple sclerosis, enrolled in a pregnancy study. The sequencing used peripheral blood, collected in the third trimester of pregnancy. The chain is built from TRBV18 and TRBJ2-7; possible D gene TRBD2, 6 bases. DNA of the CDR3: TGTGCCAGCTCATCCGGGACGGGGGTCTCCTACGAGCAGTACTTC. It is translated as CASSSGTGVSYEQYF.